Shown below are 10 T cell receptor beta chains from a single sample sequenced in a study of human T cells and chemical hapten exposure. Time point: patch test 2, 6 weeks after DPC sensitization. Documented treatment: therapeutic diphenylcyclopropenone sensitization with weekly scalp DPC. TCRdb redid the calling of the RACE reads with MiXCR, one entry per CDR3 protein. This table has some 150,000 distinct CDR3 sequences, approximately 12% appearing once. Sequences were derived from whole blood, sampled in connection with sensitization to the hapten diphenylcyclopropenone (DPC). The receptors here all came from a woman aged 45-60 years with alopecia areata. Some clones in this sample may be carry-over from other donors' samples.

This clonotype came up many times. CDR3 amino acids: CASSYARLAGVAYEQYF. The CDR3 DNA is TGTGCCAGCAGTTACGCAAGACTAGCGGGAGTGGCCTACGAGCAGTACTTC. The chain joins TRBV6-6 to TRBJ2-7; 12 bases line up with TRBD2. The ends lost 2 bases at V and 2 bases at J; junction bases unmatched: 7. Germline CDR1 MNHNY, CDR2 SVGAGI (reference sequence). CDR3 length: 17 residues.

Only a few counts were recorded for this clonotype. The chain employs TRBV6-5 and TRBJ1-4, with D unclear. The V gene lost 2 bases and the J gene lost 5 bases, with 15 bases spanning the gap. From germline, CDR1 is MNHEY and CDR2 SVGAGI. The CDR3 runs to 16 residues. Written as DNA, the CDR3 is TGTGCCAGCAGTTACCAAACAGCGGTGGGGAATGAAAAACTGTTTTTT. Translating gives CASSYQTAVGNEKLFF.

This clonotype was seen a few times. The chain joins TRBV19 to TRBJ2-5; 7 bases are a match to TRBD2. Trimming removed 5 bases from V and 6 bases from J; junction bases left unmatched: 6. The V gene's germline CDR1 is LNHDA and CDR2 SQIVND (reference sequence). CDR3 length: 13 amino acids. The CDR3 DNA sequence: TGTGCCAGTAGTGACGGGAGGACCCAGACCCAGTACTTC. As protein: CASSDGRTQTQYF.

Ten or more counts support this clonotype. This chain joins TRBV29-1 and TRBJ1-2; D possibly corresponds to TRBD1 (6 bases). Between the trimmed V and J ends, which lost 4 bases and 8 bases, there was a span of 20 bases. The CDR3 is 14 residues long. CDR1 is SQVTM and CDR2 is ANQGSEA in the germline V gene. CDR3 DNA: TGCAGCGTTGTGGGACTGTGGGGGGCGAAAGGCTACACCTTC. Translating gives CSVVGLWGAKGYTF.

This clonotype was found a few times. The chain uses TRBV20-1 and TRBJ2-3; 10 positions match TRBD2. The V segment lost 8 bases and the J segment 0 bases; nucleotides outside the gene matches: 5. From germline, CDR1 is DFQATT and CDR2 SNEGSKA (reference sequence). The CDR3 runs 14 residues. The CDR3 sequence: CSTTSGTSTDTQYF. CDR3 in DNA: TGCAGTACAACTAGCGGGACTAGCACAGATACGCAGTATTTT.

This clonotype was detected only a few times. As DNA, the CDR3 is TGTGCCAGCAGTGAATCGAGGGTCGCTGAGCAGTTCTTC. Its translation: CASSESRVAEQFF. The rearrangement joins TRBV6-6 to TRBJ2-1; TRBD2 might be the D (5 bases). The V gene lost 5 bases and the J gene lost 9 bases, with 14 bases spanning the gap. The germline CDR1 and CDR2 sequences are MNHNY and SVGAGI (reference sequence). This CDR3 is built from 13 residues.

The J gene is TRBJ2-5, the V gene TRBV29-1, with TRBD2 matching over 8 bases. Germline values: CDR1 SQVTM, CDR2 ANQGSEA. The CDR3 contains 13 residues. CDR3 coding DNA: TGCTCCGGGGCTAGCGGGTACCAAGAGACCCAGTACTTC. Translation gives CSGASGYQETQYF.

This clonotype was counted only a few times. This chain's CDR3 is CSVRDSINYGYTF. The CDR3 nucleotides are TGCAGCGTCAGGGACAGTATTAACTATGGCTACACCTTC. The chain joins TRBV29-1 to TRBJ1-2; 7 nucleotides align to TRBD1. Germline assignment: CDR1 SQVTM and CDR2 ANQGSEA. After removal of 6 bases from V and 1 base from J, the junction contained 5 bases not matched to a gene. The length of the CDR3 is 13 residues. Full variable domain (missing parts from reference TRBV29-1 and TRBJ1-2): SAVISQKPSRDICQRGTSLTIQCQVDSQVTMMFWYRQQPGQSLTLIATANQGSEATYESGFVIDKFPISRPNLTFSTLTVSNMSPEDSSIYLCSVRDSINYGYTFGSGTRLTVV.

This clonotype was observed a handful of times. The chain employs TRBV2 and TRBJ2-1; D is undetermined. The CDR3 is 15 residues long. Trimming stripped 6 bases from V and 0 bases from J, with 12 bases between. Germline CDR1 SNHLY, CDR2 FYNNEI. CDR3 bases: TGTGCCAGCAGATCCGACCGCTCCTCCTACAATGAGCAGTTCTTC. Translation gives CASRSDRSSYNEQFF.

The gene calls are TRBV2 and TRBJ2-5, with TRBD2 matching 10 bases. J was trimmed by 5 bases and V by 5 bases; bases with no gene match: 5. In germline, CDR1 is SNHLY, CDR2 FYNNEI. This CDR3 has 14 amino acids. In DNA form, the CDR3 reads TGTGCCAGCAGTCCTAGCGGGAGATGGGAGACCCAGTACTTC. It is translated as CASSPSGRWETQYF.